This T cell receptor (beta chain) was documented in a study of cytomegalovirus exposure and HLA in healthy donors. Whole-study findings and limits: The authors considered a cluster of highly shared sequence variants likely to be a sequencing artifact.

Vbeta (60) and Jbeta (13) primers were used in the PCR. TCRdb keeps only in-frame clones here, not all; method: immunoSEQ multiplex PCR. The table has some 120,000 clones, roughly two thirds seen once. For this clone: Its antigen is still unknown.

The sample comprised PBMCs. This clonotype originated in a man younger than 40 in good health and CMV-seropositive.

CDR3 residues: CASSSRTGVGEQYF. The CDR3 bases are TGTGCCAGCAGCTCCCGGACAGGGGTAGGCGAGCAGTACTTC. V usage is TRBV9 and J usage is TRBJ2-7, with 9 bases aligning to TRBD1. V dropped 4 bases and J dropped 6; count of bases not matched to a gene: 8. The CDR3 has 14 amino acids. Germline V gene data show CDR1 as SGDLS and CDR2 as YYNGEE. Looking up the rest from reference TRBV9 and TRBJ2-7 gives the full variable domain: DSGVTQTPKHLITATGQRVTLRCSPRSGDLSVYWYQQSLDQGLQFLIQYYNGEERAKGNILERFSAQQFPDLHSELNLSSLELGDSALYFCASSSRTGVGEQYFGPGTRLTVT.